Listed below are T cell receptor beta chains from one sample, sequenced in a study of early T cells in non-severe SARS-CoV-2 infection. TCRdb recomputed calls from the 5' RACE reads with MiXCR, one row per CDR3 protein. The sample lists about 72,000 distinct CDR3 sequences, 10% occurring once. This sample comprised whole blood, obtained at baseline. The origin of the receptors is an adult who was a healthcare worker with PCR-confirmed SARS-CoV-2 infection or an uninfected control (not recorded which). Both conserved end residues are part of each CDR3. A D gene is named only where the DNA matches it firmly. Expanded clones get a size class; other rows say once, few or many, or leave the size out.

cdr3_nt	cdr3_aa	clone_size	j_call	d_call	v_call
TGCAGCGTCTGGGGGGACGACTCCACAGATACGCAGTATTTT	CSVWGDDSTDTQYF	.	TRBJ2-3	.	TRBV29-1
TGTGCCAGCAGTAAGGGACAGGGAAGCAATGGCTACACCTTC	CASSKGQGSNGYTF	.	TRBJ1-2	TRBD1	TRBV25-1
TGTGCCAGCAAGATTTCCTTGGGTGAGCAGTTCTTC	CASKISLGEQFF	.	TRBJ2-1	.	TRBV2
TGTGCCAGCAGCTTGGGGCTAGCGGGGGGGCCCTACGAGCAGTACTTC	CASSLGLAGGPYEQYF	many	TRBJ2-7	TRBD2	TRBV5-4
TGCAGTGCTAGTTCAGACAAGGAGGAGACAGATACGCAGTATTTT	CSASSDKEETDTQYF	.	TRBJ2-3	.	TRBV20-1
TGCAGTGCCTCCCCGGTCGGGGTCGACGTTTTAGATAGGGAGCAGTACTTC	CSASPVGVDVLDREQYF	many	TRBJ2-7	.	TRBV20-1
TGTGCCAGCAGCTTAGGCGGACTAGCTCCGGTCGGGGAGCTGTTTTTT	CASSLGGLAPVGELFF	.	TRBJ2-2	TRBD2	TRBV11-3
TGTGCCAGCAGCTTAGTGGCTTTAGGGGGCAATTCCTACGAGCAGTACTTC	CASSLVALGGNSYEQYF	.	TRBJ2-7	TRBD1	TRBV7-2
TGCGCCAGCAGCTCCCTGGACTCCCGAGGCACTGAAGCTTTCTTT	CASSSLDSRGTEAFF	.	TRBJ1-1	.	TRBV5-1
TGTGCCAGCAGCCGACAGGGAGGCAAGACCGGGGAGCTGTTTTTT	CASSRQGGKTGELFF	.	TRBJ2-2	.	TRBV7-3
TGTGCCAGCAGCACTCCCCCACGGGCCTCTGGAAACACCATATATTTT	CASSTPPRASGNTIYF	many	TRBJ1-3	.	TRBV11-3
TGCGCCAGCAGCGCGGACAGGGAGGAAGGCTACACCTTC	CASSADREEGYTF	.	TRBJ1-2	TRBD1	TRBV5-1
TGTGCCAGCAGCTTCGGGGGGGGAACAGATACGCAGTATTTT	CASSFGGGTDTQYF	many	TRBJ2-3	TRBD2	TRBV7-8
TGTGCCACCAGCCGACCGGGACAGGGGACCAACACCGGGGAGCTGTTTTTT	CATSRPGQGTNTGELFF	many	TRBJ2-2	TRBD1	TRBV24-1
TGTGCCAGCAGCTCCGGGGGGGCAGGTACCTACGAGCAGTACTTC	CASSSGGAGTYEQYF	few	TRBJ2-7	TRBD2	TRBV11-3
TGTGCCATCAGTCCAAACAGGGATACGCAGTATTTT	CAISPNRDTQYF	.	TRBJ2-3	.	TRBV10-3
TGTGCCAGCAGCTTAGTGGCCAGCCTCTCTGGAAACACCATATATTTT	CASSLVASLSGNTIYF	many	TRBJ1-3	.	TRBV7-8
TGTGCCAGCAGTTCATGGGGGTCAGGACAGGGGACCGAGCAGTACTTC	CASSSWGSGQGTEQYF	few	TRBJ2-7	TRBD1	TRBV13
TGTGCCAGCTCGGGACAGGGTAAAGAGACCCAGTACTTC	CASSGQGKETQYF	few	TRBJ2-5	TRBD1	TRBV25-1
TGCGCCAGCAGCCAAGATTCGCAGGGGGAGCAGTACTTC	CASSQDSQGEQYF	few	TRBJ2-7	.	TRBV4-3
TGCGCCAGCAGCTTGGCCGCGACAAGCTCCTACAATGAGCAGTTCTTC	CASSLAATSSYNEQFF	.	TRBJ2-1	.	TRBV5-1
TGTGCCAGCAGCCACTCGGACAGGGTTCTTGACGAGCAGTACTTC	CASSHSDRVLDEQYF	few	TRBJ2-7	TRBD1	TRBV3-1
TGTGCCAGCAGCTTAGACCCAGGGCGAGGGATCGGGGAGCTGTTTTTT	CASSLDPGRGIGELFF	few	TRBJ2-2	.	TRBV11-2
TGTGCCAGCAGACGGGGGACAGGGACGTACCAAGAGACCCAGTACTTC	CASRRGTGTYQETQYF	.	TRBJ2-5	TRBD1	TRBV6-2/TRBV6-3
TGTGCCAGCAGTGCGGGGGGTTTCCAAGAGACCCAGTACTTC	CASSAGGFQETQYF	few	TRBJ2-5	TRBD2	TRBV27
TGCAGTGCTAGAGAGACAGGAGCAAAGGATACGCAGTATTTT	CSARETGAKDTQYF	few	TRBJ2-3	.	TRBV20-1
TGCAGTGCTAGAGATGGGGCGGGCCTTGAGCAGTTCTTC	CSARDGAGLEQFF	many	TRBJ2-1	.	TRBV20-1
TGCAGTGCTAGCCATACAGAGGGTTACGAGCAGTACTTC	CSASHTEGYEQYF	.	TRBJ2-7	.	TRBV20-1
TGTGCCAGCAGGGGGACAGGGGTCGGAAACACCATATATTTT	CASRGTGVGNTIYF	few	TRBJ1-3	TRBD1	TRBV12-3/TRBV12-4
TGCAGCGTCCTGGGGTTTAGGGAGGACACCGGGGAGCTGTTTTTT	CSVLGFREDTGELFF	many	TRBJ2-2	.	TRBV29-1
TGCGCCAGCAGCTCGACAGGGGGCTCCCCAGAAGCTTTCTTT	CASSSTGGSPEAFF	many	TRBJ1-1	TRBD1	TRBV5-1
TGTGCCAGCAGTTACGGGACCGCCGGAGCTTTCTTT	CASSYGTAGAFF	few	TRBJ1-1	.	TRBV12-3/TRBV12-4
TGCAGTGCTAGAGAGGCAGGGCTCTATAATTCACCCCTCCACTTT	CSAREAGLYNSPLHF	many	TRBJ1-6	.	TRBV20-1
TGCGCCAGCAGCTTGACAGGGAATAGCAATCAGCCCCAGCATTTT	CASSLTGNSNQPQHF	.	TRBJ1-5	.	TRBV5-1
TGTGCCAGCAGCTTAGGGGGGGCGACCACTGAAGCTTTCTTT	CASSLGGATTEAFF	few	TRBJ1-1	.	TRBV11-3
TGCAGCGTTGCAGGCAATGAGCAGTTCTTC	CSVAGNEQFF	many	TRBJ2-1	.	TRBV29-1
TGTGCCTGGAGTGTGGACAGGTCCTACGAGCAGTACTTC	CAWSVDRSYEQYF	many	TRBJ2-7	TRBD1	TRBV30